Listed below are T cell receptor beta chains from one sample, sequenced in a study of identical twins. TCRdb analysed the 5' RACE reads with MiXCR anew, one entry per CDR3 protein. The table has a few hundred thousand distinct CDR3 sequences, over 9% seen once. These same data were also listed under a study on yellow fever vaccine responses in identical twins.

Sequenced material: CD8+ T cells sorted from blood. Source of these receptors: a woman between 18 and 29 years old in good health. Both conserved end residues are part of each CDR3. D genes are given only for firm matches. Rows give clone size only sometimes, using once, few, many, or a class for an expanded clone.

J	D	V	size	DNA	CDR3
TRBJ2-1	TRBD1	TRBV12-3/TRBV12-4	few	TGTGCCAGCAGCTTCCCGGGACAGATAAGTAATGAGCAGTTCTTC	CASSFPGQISNEQFF
TRBJ1-2	.	TRBV3-1	.	TGTGCCAGCAGCCAAAGCGGAGGTTACTATGGCTACACCTTC	CASSQSGGYYGYTF
TRBJ2-7	.	TRBV5-6	.	TGTGCCAGCAGCTTTTCCCAGTGGTACGAGCAGTACTTC	CASSFSQWYEQYF
TRBJ2-1	.	TRBV4-1	many	TGCGCCAGCAGCCAAGATCAGGTCTCCTACAATGAGCAGTTCTTC	CASSQDQVSYNEQFF
TRBJ2-2	.	TRBV12-3/TRBV12-4	.	TGTGCCAGCAGTCGAGACTCCGTAGGTCTCGGGGAGCTGTTTTTT	CASSRDSVGLGELFF
TRBJ1-2	.	TRBV12-3/TRBV12-4	many	TGTGCCAGCAGTTTGGCACCCTGGGACTATGGCTACACCTTC	CASSLAPWDYGYTF
TRBJ2-5	TRBD2	TRBV12-3/TRBV12-4	.	TGTGCCAGCGGGACTAGCGGGAGGACACAAGAGACCCAGTACTTC	CASGTSGRTQETQYF
TRBJ2-7	TRBD2	TRBV6-1	few	TGTGCCAGTAGATCCGGGACTAGCGGGGGATACGCCTACGAGCAGTACTTC	CASRSGTSGGYAYEQYF
TRBJ1-6	.	TRBV24-1	.	TGTGCCACCAGTGAAGGGGGGTTATCCTATAATTCACCCCTCCACTTT	CATSEGGLSYNSPLHF
TRBJ2-1	.	TRBV3-1	.	TGTGCCAGCAGCCAAGATACCGGGATAAAAAACAATGAGCAGTTCTTC	CASSQDTGIKNNEQFF
TRBJ2-1	.	TRBV27	.	TGTGCCAGCAGTTTAAAGAGGGGCGGGAATGAGCAGTTCTTC	CASSLKRGGNEQFF
TRBJ2-3	.	TRBV4-2	few	TGTGCCAGCAGCCAAGGGGTGGAGCTGGCCCCCACTGTGGATACGCAGTATTTT	CASSQGVELAPTVDTQYF
TRBJ2-3	.	TRBV6-5	few	TGTGCCAGCAGTTTTGCTGGGGGAGACGGCACAGATACGCAGTATTTT	CASSFAGGDGTDTQYF
TRBJ2-1	TRBD2	TRBV24-1	few	TGTGCCACCAGTGATTACTTAGCGGGAGGGACCTACAATGAGCAGTTCTTC	CATSDYLAGGTYNEQFF
TRBJ2-2	.	TRBV4-1	few	TGCGCCAGCAGCCAAGAGAGGACAACCACCGGGGAGCTGTTTTTT	CASSQERTTTGELFF
TRBJ2-5	TRBD1	TRBV12-3/TRBV12-4	few	TGTGCCAGCAGCACAGCCAGGGGGCAAGAGACCCAGTACTTC	CASSTARGQETQYF
TRBJ2-2	TRBD2	TRBV2	.	TGTGCCAGCAGTGAAAAAGCGGGAAAGGGCACCGGGGAGCTGTTTTTT	CASSEKAGKGTGELFF
TRBJ1-1	TRBD1	TRBV20-1	few	TGCAGTGCTAGACTGGCCAGGGGGCGAAGCACTGAAGCTTTCTTT	CSARLARGRSTEAFF
TRBJ2-3	TRBD2	TRBV7-2	many	TGTGCCAGCAGCTTAGGGACTAGCGGGAGTGCTACGCAGTATTTT	CASSLGTSGSATQYF
TRBJ2-2	.	TRBV27	few	TGTGCCAGCAGTCCCGTAGCGGAGAACACCGGGGAGCTGTTTTTT	CASSPVAENTGELFF
TRBJ2-3	.	TRBV9	.	TGTGCCAGCAGCGAAACCGGGACTAGCACAGATACGCAGTATTTT	CASSETGTSTDTQYF
TRBJ2-2	.	TRBV27	few	TGTGCCAGCAGTTTATCGGCGGGATACAGGGGAGGCACCGGGGAGCTGTTTTTT	CASSLSAGYRGGTGELFF
TRBJ2-2	.	TRBV19	.	TGTGCCAGTAGTATAGCAAACACCGGGGAGCTGTTTTTT	CASSIANTGELFF
TRBJ2-1	.	TRBV20-1	.	TGCAGTGCTAGAGCACCCGGGGCCTCCTACAATGAGCAGTTCTTC	CSARAPGASYNEQFF
TRBJ1-1	.	TRBV28	.	TGTGCCAGCAGTTACGGAGGGGGGGAGACTGAAGCTTTCTTT	CASSYGGGETEAFF
TRBJ2-2	TRBD2	TRBV5-1	few	TGCGCCAGCAGCTTTCTAGCGGGCTGGGGCACCGGGGAGCTGTTTTTT	CASSFLAGWGTGELFF
TRBJ2-7	TRBD1	TRBV4-1	.	TGCGCCAGCAGCCCCCGGGACAGGGCTAGCGAGCAGTACTTC	CASSPRDRASEQYF
TRBJ2-1	TRBD1	TRBV5-6	many	TGTGCCAGCAGCTTACGCGGGACAGGGAGTTACAATGAGCAGTTCTTC	CASSLRGTGSYNEQFF
TRBJ2-1	TRBD2	TRBV20-1	.	TGCAGTGCTAGAGCTACTAGCGGGGATTCCAATGAGCAGTTCTTC	CSARATSGDSNEQFF
TRBJ2-7	.	TRBV12-3/TRBV12-4	.	TGTGCCAGCAGTTTAGTTGACGCCTACGAGCAGTACTTC	CASSLVDAYEQYF
TRBJ1-2	.	TRBV27	.	TGTGCCAGCAGTTTCCAGGGTAACTATGGCTACACCTTC	CASSFQGNYGYTF
TRBJ2-7	.	TRBV5-1	many	TGCGCCAGCAGCTTGGCACAGAGGGCCTACGAGCAGTACTTC	CASSLAQRAYEQYF